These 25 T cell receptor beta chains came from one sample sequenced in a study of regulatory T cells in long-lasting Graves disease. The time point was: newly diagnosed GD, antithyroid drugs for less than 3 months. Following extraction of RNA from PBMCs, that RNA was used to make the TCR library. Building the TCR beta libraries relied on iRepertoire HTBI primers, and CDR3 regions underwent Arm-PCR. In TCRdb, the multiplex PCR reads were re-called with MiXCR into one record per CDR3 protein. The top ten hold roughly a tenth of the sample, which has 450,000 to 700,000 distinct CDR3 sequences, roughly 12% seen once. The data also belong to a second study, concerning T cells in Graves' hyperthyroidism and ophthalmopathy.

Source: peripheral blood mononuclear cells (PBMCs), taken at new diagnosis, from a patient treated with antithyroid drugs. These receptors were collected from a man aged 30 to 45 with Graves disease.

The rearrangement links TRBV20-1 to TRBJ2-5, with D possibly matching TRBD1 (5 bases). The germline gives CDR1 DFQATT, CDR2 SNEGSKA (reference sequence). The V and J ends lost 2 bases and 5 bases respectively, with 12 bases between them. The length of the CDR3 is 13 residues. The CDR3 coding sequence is TGCAGTGCTAGACAGGGTCCCATGGAGACCCAGTACTTC. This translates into CSARQGPMETQYF.

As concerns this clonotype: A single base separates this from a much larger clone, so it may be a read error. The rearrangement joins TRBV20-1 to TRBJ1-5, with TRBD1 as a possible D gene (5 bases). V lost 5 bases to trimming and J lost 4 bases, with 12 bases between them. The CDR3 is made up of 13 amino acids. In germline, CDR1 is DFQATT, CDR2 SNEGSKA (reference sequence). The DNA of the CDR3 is TGCAGTGCTGGAGGGGAAGGGAATCAGCCCCAGCATTTT. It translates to CSAGGEGNQPQHF.

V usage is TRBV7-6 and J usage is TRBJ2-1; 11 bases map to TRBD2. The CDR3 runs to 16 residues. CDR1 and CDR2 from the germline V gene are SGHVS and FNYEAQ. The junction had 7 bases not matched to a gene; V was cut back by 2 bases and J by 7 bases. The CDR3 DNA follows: TGTGCCAGCAGCTTATCAACTAGCGGGAGTCGTAATGAGCAGTTCTTC. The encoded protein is CASSLSTSGSRNEQFF.

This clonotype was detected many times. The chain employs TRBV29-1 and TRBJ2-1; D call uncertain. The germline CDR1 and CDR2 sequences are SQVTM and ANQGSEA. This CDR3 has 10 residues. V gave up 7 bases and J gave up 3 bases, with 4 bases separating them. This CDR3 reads CSGLYNEQFF. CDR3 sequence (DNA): TGCAGCGGTCTCTACAATGAGCAGTTCTTC.

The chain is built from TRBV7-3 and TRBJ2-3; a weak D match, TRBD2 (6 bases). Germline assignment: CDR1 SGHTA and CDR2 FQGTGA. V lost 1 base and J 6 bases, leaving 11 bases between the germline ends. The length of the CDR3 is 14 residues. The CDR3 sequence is CASSLSGNKDTQYF. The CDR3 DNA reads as TGTGCCAGCAGCTTAAGCGGGAATAAGGATACGCAGTATTTT.

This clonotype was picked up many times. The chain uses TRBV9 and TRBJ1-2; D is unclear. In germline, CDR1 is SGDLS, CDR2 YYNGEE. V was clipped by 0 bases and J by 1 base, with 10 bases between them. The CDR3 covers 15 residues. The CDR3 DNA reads TGTGCCAGCAGCGTAGCCCCGACGGGTAACTATGGCTACACCTTC. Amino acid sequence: CASSVAPTGNYGYTF.

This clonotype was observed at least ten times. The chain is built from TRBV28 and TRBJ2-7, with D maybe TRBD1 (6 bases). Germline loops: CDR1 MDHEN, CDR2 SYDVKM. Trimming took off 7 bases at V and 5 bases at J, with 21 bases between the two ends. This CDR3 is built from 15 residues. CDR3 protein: CASIPLGQGINEQYF. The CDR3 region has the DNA TGTGCCAGCATACCCCTAGGGCAGGGGATCAACGAGCAGTACTTC. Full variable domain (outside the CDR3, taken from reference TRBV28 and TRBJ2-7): DVKVTQSSRYLVKRTGEKVFLECVQDMDHENMFWYRQDPGLGLRLIYFSYDVKMKEKGDIPEGYSVSREKKERFSLILESASTNQTSMYLCASIPLGQGINEQYFGPGTRLTVT.

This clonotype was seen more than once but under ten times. CDR3 sequence reads: CASSENSPETQYF. For the CDR3, the DNA is TGTGCCAGCAGTGAAAACAGCCCAGAGACCCAGTACTTC. The chain carries TRBV6-2 or TRBV6-3 and TRBJ2-5; no definite D call. Germline loops: CDR1 MNHEY, CDR2 SVGEGT. Trimming cost V 5 bases and J 4 bases, with 11 bases left between them. The CDR3 loop spans 13 amino acids.

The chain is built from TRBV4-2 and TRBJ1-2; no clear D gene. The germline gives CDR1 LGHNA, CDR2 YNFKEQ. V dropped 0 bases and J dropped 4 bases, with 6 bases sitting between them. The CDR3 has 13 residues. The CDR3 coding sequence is TGTGCCAGCAGCCAAGAATACACCTATGGCTACACCTTC. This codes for CASSQEYTYGYTF.

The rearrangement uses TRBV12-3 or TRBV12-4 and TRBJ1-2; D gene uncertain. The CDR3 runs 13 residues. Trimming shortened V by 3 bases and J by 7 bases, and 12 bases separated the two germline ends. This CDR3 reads CASSFGKRVGYTF. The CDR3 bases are TGTGCCAGCAGTTTTGGGAAAAGGGTTGGCTACACCTTC.

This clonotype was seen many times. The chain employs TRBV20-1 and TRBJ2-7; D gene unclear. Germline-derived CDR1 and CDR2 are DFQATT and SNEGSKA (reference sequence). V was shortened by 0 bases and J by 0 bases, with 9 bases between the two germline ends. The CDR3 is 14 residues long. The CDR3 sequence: CSAREAGHSYEQYF. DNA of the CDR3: TGCAGTGCTAGAGAGGCCGGGCACTCCTACGAGCAGTACTTC.

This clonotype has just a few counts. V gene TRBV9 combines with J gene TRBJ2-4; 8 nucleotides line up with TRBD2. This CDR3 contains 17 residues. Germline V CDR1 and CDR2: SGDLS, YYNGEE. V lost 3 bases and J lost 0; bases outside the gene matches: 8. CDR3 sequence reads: CASSDGGGQTAKNIQYF. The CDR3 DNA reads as TGTGCCAGCAGCGACGGGGGGGGCCAAACAGCCAAAAACATTCAGTACTTC.

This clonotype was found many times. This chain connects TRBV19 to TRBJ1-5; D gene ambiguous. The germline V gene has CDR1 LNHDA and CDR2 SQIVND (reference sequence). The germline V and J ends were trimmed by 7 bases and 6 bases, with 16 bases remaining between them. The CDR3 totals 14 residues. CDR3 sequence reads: CASNARRTGQPQHF. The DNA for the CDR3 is TGTGCCAGTAATGCGAGGAGGACTGGTCAGCCCCAGCATTTT.

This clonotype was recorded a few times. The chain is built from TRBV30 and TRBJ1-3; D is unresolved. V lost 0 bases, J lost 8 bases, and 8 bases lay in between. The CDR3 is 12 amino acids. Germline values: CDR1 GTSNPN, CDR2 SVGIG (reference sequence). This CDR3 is CAWSVGGHTIYF. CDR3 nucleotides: TGTGCCTGGAGTGTGGGAGGGCACACCATATATTTT.

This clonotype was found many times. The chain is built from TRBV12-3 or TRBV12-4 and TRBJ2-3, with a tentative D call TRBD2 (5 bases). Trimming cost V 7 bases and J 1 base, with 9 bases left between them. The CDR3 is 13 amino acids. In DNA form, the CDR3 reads TGTGCCAGCACGGGGATTCGCACAGATACGCAGTATTTT. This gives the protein CASTGIRTDTQYF.

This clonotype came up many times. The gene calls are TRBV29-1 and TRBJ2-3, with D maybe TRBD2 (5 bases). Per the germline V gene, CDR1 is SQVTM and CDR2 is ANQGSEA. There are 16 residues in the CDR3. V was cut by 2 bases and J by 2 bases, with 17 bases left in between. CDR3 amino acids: CSVEKNPERFTDTQYF. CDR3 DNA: TGCAGCGTTGAAAAAAATCCGGAGCGGTTCACAGATACGCAGTATTTT.

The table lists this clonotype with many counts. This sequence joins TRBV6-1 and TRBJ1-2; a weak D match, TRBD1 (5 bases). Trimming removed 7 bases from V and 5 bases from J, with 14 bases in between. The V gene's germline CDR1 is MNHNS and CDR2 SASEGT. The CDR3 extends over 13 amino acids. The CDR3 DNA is TGTGCCAGCATTAGGGACGGTCGATATGGCTACACCTTC. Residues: CASIRDGRYGYTF.

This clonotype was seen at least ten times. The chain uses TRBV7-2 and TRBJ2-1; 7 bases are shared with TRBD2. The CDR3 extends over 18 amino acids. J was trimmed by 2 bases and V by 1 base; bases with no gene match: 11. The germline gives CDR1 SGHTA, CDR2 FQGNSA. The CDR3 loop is CASSLGGRSGEPYNEQFF. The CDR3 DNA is TGTGCCAGCAGCTTAGGAGGCAGGAGCGGGGAACCCTACAATGAGCAGTTCTTC.

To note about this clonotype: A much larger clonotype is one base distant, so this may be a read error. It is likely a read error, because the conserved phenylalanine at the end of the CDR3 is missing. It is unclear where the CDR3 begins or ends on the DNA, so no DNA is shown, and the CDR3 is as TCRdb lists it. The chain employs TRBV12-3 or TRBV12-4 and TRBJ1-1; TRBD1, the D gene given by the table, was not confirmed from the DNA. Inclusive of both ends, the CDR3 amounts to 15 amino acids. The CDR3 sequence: CASSSPGTGGVGGFS.

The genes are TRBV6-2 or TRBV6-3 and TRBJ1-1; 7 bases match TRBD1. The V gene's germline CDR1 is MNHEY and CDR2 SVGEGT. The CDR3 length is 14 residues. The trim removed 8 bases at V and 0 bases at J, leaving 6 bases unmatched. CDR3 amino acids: CASVRQGVNTEAFF. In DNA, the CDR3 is TGTGCCAGCGTGAGACAGGGCGTGAACACTGAAGCTTTCTTT.

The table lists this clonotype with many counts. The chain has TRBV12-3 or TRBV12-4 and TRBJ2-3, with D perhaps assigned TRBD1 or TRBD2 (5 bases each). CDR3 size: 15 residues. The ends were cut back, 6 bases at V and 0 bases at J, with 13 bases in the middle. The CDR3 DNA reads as TGTGCCAGCAGCCTGGGACGGGGTAGCACAGATACGCAGTATTTT. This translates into CASSLGRGSTDTQYF.

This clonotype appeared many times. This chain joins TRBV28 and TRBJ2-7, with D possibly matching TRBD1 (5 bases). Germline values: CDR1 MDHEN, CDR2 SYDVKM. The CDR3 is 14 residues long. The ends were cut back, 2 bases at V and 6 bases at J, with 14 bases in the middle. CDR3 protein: CASSLTGLWGEQYF. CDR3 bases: TGTGCCAGCAGTTTAACAGGCTTGTGGGGCGAGCAGTACTTC.

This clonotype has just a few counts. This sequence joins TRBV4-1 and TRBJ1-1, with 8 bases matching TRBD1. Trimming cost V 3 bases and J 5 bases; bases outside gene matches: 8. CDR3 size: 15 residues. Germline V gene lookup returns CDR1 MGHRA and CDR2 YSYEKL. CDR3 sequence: CASSQPRQGWTEAFF. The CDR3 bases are TGCGCCAGCAGCCAGCCCAGACAGGGGTGGACTGAAGCTTTCTTT.

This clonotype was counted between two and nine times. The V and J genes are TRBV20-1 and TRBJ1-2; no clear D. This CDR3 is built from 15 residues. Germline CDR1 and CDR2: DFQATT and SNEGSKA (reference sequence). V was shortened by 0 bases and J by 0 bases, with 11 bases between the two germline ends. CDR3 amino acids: CSARDQSRPNYGYTF. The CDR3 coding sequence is TGCAGTGCTAGAGATCAATCGCGCCCTAACTATGGCTACACCTTC.

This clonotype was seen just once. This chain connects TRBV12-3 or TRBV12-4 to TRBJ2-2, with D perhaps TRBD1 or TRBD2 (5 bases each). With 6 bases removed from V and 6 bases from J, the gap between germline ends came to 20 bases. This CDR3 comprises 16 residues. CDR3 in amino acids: CASSSIGTQRPGELFF. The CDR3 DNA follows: TGTGCCAGCAGCTCCATCGGGACCCAGCGCCCCGGGGAGCTGTTTTTT.